This T cell receptor beta chain was identified in a study of T cell repertoires in cytomegalovirus infection. Via MiXCR, TCRdb re-called the reads, giving one row per CDR3 protein. The data contain tens of thousands of distinct CDR3 sequences, around 3.8% of them singletons. This clonotype was counted ten times or more. Its antigen is not known. Study results and caveats: What dominated the ex vivo response were HLA-C-restricted CMV-specific TCR beta clonotypes. Adding up the frequency of public TCR beta families identified people who carried CMV plus the relevant HLA.

Sequencing input: PBMCs. This receptor was obtained from a human donor in good health (CMV status not recorded). Some clones in this sample may be carry-over from other donors' samples.

The CDR3 coding sequence is TGTGCCAGCAGCTTACTAGCGGGAGTTTGGTTCTTC. This codes for CASSLLAGVWFF. V gene TRBV7-2 combines with J gene TRBJ2-1, with 10 positions matching TRBD2. Per the germline V gene, CDR1 is SGHTA and CDR2 is FQGNSA. The CDR3 is 12 amino acids. J was trimmed by 15 bases and V by 2 bases; bases with no gene match: 4.